A selection of T cell receptor beta chains follows, all from one sample in a study of molecular identifiers for immune sequencing clone quantification. TCRdb recomputed calls from the PCR reads with MiXCR, one row per CDR3 protein. This table holds about 640,000 distinct CDR3 sequences, roughly 21% found once. Sequenced material: naive CD8+ T cells from blood, with Jurkat cell RNA spiked in. The origin of the receptors is a human donor in good health. Some libraries in this study had Jurkat cell RNA spiked in. The CDR3 runs from the conserved cysteine through the conserved F or W. D genes are given only for firm matches. Part of the rows lack a size; the others show once, few, many or a class for expanded clones.

v_gene: TRBV4-3; d_gene: .; j_gene: TRBJ2-3; abundance: many; CDR3nt: TGCGCCAGCCGAGGGGTTGGGACAGATACGCAGTATTTT; CDR3aa: CASRGVGTDTQYF
v_gene: TRBV12-3/TRBV12-4; d_gene: .; j_gene: TRBJ2-3; abundance: many; CDR3nt: TGTGCCAGCATTGAGGGCGGCCCTAGCACAGATACGCAGTATTTT; CDR3aa: CASIEGGPSTDTQYF
v_gene: TRBV7-6; d_gene: TRBD2; j_gene: TRBJ2-5; abundance: .; CDR3nt: TGTGCCAGCAGCTTGACTAGCGGGAGAATTCAAGAGACCCAGTACTTC; CDR3aa: CASSLTSGRIQETQYF
v_gene: TRBV19; d_gene: .; j_gene: TRBJ2-7; abundance: many; CDR3nt: TGTGCCAGTACCCTCTCCTGGCAGGGGAACAACGAGCAGTACTTC; CDR3aa: CASTLSWQGNNEQYF
v_gene: TRBV5-6; d_gene: TRBD2; j_gene: TRBJ2-3; abundance: .; CDR3nt: TGTGCCAGCAGCTTTTCTGGACTAGCGGAACCAGATACGCAGTATTTT; CDR3aa: CASSFSGLAEPDTQYF
v_gene: TRBV4-1; d_gene: .; j_gene: TRBJ1-5; abundance: .; CDR3nt: TGCGCCAGCAGCCAGGGGAGGGGAGCAGGACCCCAGCATTTT; CDR3aa: CASSQGRGAGPQHF
v_gene: TRBV20-1; d_gene: .; j_gene: TRBJ1-1; abundance: many; CDR3nt: TGCAGTGCGAAGAGAGTGGGTTGGACTGAAGCTTTCTTT; CDR3aa: CSAKRVGWTEAFF
v_gene: TRBV4-2; d_gene: .; j_gene: TRBJ2-5; abundance: .; CDR3nt: TGTGCCAGCAGCCAACTGGGGGCCAGCGGGAAAGAGACCCAGTACTTC; CDR3aa: CASSQLGASGKETQYF
v_gene: TRBV20-1; d_gene: TRBD1; j_gene: TRBJ2-7; abundance: many; CDR3nt: TGCAGTGCTAGGCAGACAGGGATTTCTTACGAGCAGTACTTC; CDR3aa: CSARQTGISYEQYF
v_gene: TRBV29-1; d_gene: .; j_gene: TRBJ2-3; abundance: .; CDR3nt: TGCAGCGTTGAGGACCAGGGGCGTGGAGATACGCAGTATTTT; CDR3aa: CSVEDQGRGDTQYF
v_gene: TRBV7-2; d_gene: .; j_gene: TRBJ1-2; abundance: .; CDR3nt: TGTGCCAACAGCTTAGGCAGGGTCTCTCCTATCTATGGCTACACCTTC; CDR3aa: CANSLGRVSPIYGYTF
v_gene: TRBV10-3; d_gene: TRBD1; j_gene: TRBJ2-3; abundance: few; CDR3nt: TGTGCCATCAGCGGGACAGGGGGCAAAGACACAGATACGCAGTATTTT; CDR3aa: CAISGTGGKDTDTQYF
v_gene: TRBV6-5; d_gene: .; j_gene: TRBJ2-7; abundance: many; CDR3nt: TGTGCCAGCAAGGGAGAGGAGTTGTACGAGCAGTACTTC; CDR3aa: CASKGEELYEQYF
v_gene: TRBV6-6; d_gene: .; j_gene: TRBJ2-7; abundance: .; CDR3nt: TGTGCCAGCAGTTACGAGCAGGGCACGTTCCACGAGCAGTACTTC; CDR3aa: CASSYEQGTFHEQYF
v_gene: TRBV20-1; d_gene: TRBD1; j_gene: TRBJ2-7; abundance: many; CDR3nt: TGCAGTGCTAGAGATCGCTGGACAGGGGGGAACGAGCAGTACTTC; CDR3aa: CSARDRWTGGNEQYF
v_gene: TRBV7-8; d_gene: TRBD1; j_gene: TRBJ2-3; abundance: .; CDR3nt: TGTGCCAGCAGCTTCGGACAGGAACGTGCTAGCACAGATACGCAGTATTTT; CDR3aa: CASSFGQERASTDTQYF
v_gene: TRBV19; d_gene: .; j_gene: TRBJ1-5; abundance: few; CDR3nt: TGTGCCAGTAGTGGGGACAACTATCAGCCCCAGCATTTT; CDR3aa: CASSGDNYQPQHF
v_gene: TRBV28; d_gene: .; j_gene: TRBJ2-5; abundance: many; CDR3nt: TGTGCCAGCAGTTTGAAGGGAGATTGGGAGACCCAGTACTTC; CDR3aa: CASSLKGDWETQYF
v_gene: TRBV30; d_gene: .; j_gene: TRBJ2-2; abundance: few; CDR3nt: TGTGCCTGGAGTATTATAAAACCCGGGGAGCTGTTTTTT; CDR3aa: CAWSIIKPGELFF
v_gene: TRBV24-1; d_gene: .; j_gene: TRBJ2-1; abundance: many; CDR3nt: TGTGCCACCAGTGAGGGGTTCGATGAGCAGTTCTTC; CDR3aa: CATSEGFDEQFF
v_gene: TRBV27; d_gene: .; j_gene: TRBJ1-3; abundance: few; CDR3nt: TGTGCCAGCAGTGAAAGGGGCTCTGGAAACACCATATATTTT; CDR3aa: CASSERGSGNTIYF
v_gene: TRBV7-6; d_gene: .; j_gene: TRBJ2-1; abundance: .; CDR3nt: TGTGCCAGCAGCTGGAACAGCCACAATGAGCAGTTCTTC; CDR3aa: CASSWNSHNEQFF
v_gene: TRBV24-1; d_gene: TRBD1; j_gene: TRBJ2-1; abundance: .; CDR3nt: TGTGCCACCAGTGATTCCCGGGACAGGGTGTTTTCGGAGCAGTTCTTC; CDR3aa: CATSDSRDRVFSEQFF
v_gene: TRBV29-1; d_gene: TRBD2; j_gene: TRBJ2-3; abundance: many; CDR3nt: TGCAGCGTTGAAAGCGGGGGCTTAACAGATACGCAGTATTTT; CDR3aa: CSVESGGLTDTQYF
v_gene: TRBV2; d_gene: .; j_gene: TRBJ1-5; abundance: .; CDR3nt: TGTGCCAGCAGTGAAGGTGCAGGGGTTAATCAGCCCCAGCATTTT; CDR3aa: CASSEGAGVNQPQHF
v_gene: TRBV7-9; d_gene: TRBD1; j_gene: TRBJ2-1; abundance: few; CDR3nt: TGTGCCAGCAGCTTAGGACAGGGATTGGATGAGCAGTTCTTC; CDR3aa: CASSLGQGLDEQFF
v_gene: TRBV19; d_gene: .; j_gene: TRBJ1-4; abundance: .; CDR3nt: TGTGCCAGTAGCCCCGGGTTTGCAACTAATGAAAAACTGTTTTTT; CDR3aa: CASSPGFATNEKLFF
v_gene: TRBV7-9; d_gene: TRBD2; j_gene: TRBJ2-3; abundance: .; CDR3nt: TGTGCCAGCAGCTTAGAGCGGACTAGCGGGAGACTTGGCACAGATACGCAGTATTTT; CDR3aa: CASSLERTSGRLGTDTQYF
v_gene: TRBV20-1; d_gene: TRBD2; j_gene: TRBJ2-1; abundance: few; CDR3nt: TGCAGTGCTTATATTCCGGGACTAGCGAGCAATGAGCAGTTCTTC; CDR3aa: CSAYIPGLASNEQFF
v_gene: TRBV27; d_gene: .; j_gene: TRBJ1-4; abundance: many; CDR3nt: TGTGCCAGCACCCCTTATGCGGGCGCAACTAATGAAAAACTGTTTTTT; CDR3aa: CASTPYAGATNEKLFF
v_gene: TRBV29-1; d_gene: .; j_gene: TRBJ2-1; abundance: many; CDR3nt: TGCAGCGCCTATGGAGTCTTAGGCGAGCCGAGCTCCTACAATGAGCAGTTCTTC; CDR3aa: CSAYGVLGEPSSYNEQFF
v_gene: TRBV20-1; d_gene: .; j_gene: TRBJ2-2; abundance: many; CDR3nt: TGCAGTGCTAGAGAGGCCGGGGAGCTGTTTTTT; CDR3aa: CSAREAGELFF
v_gene: TRBV12-3/TRBV12-4; d_gene: TRBD2; j_gene: TRBJ2-7; abundance: .; CDR3nt: TGTGCCAGCAGCCAGGGTCGGGGACTAGCGGCCTACGAGCAGTACTTC; CDR3aa: CASSQGRGLAAYEQYF
v_gene: TRBV12-3/TRBV12-4; d_gene: TRBD1; j_gene: TRBJ1-3; abundance: many; CDR3nt: TGTGCCAGCAGTTTAGGGACAGGGCCTGGAAACACCATATATTTT; CDR3aa: CASSLGTGPGNTIYF
v_gene: TRBV7-9; d_gene: TRBD1; j_gene: TRBJ2-2; abundance: few; CDR3nt: TGTGCCAGCAGCTTCCCAGGGGGCGCGGACACCGGGGAGCTGTTTTTT; CDR3aa: CASSFPGGADTGELFF
v_gene: TRBV23-1; d_gene: .; j_gene: TRBJ1-1; abundance: .; CDR3nt: TGCGCCAGCAGTCAATCCGACAGCCGGAACACTGAAGCTTTCTTT; CDR3aa: CASSQSDSRNTEAFF
v_gene: TRBV6-1; d_gene: .; j_gene: TRBJ1-3; abundance: few; CDR3nt: TGTGCCAGCAGTCAGACCAACTATTGGGACACTCCGGTTGGAAACACCATATATTTT; CDR3aa: CASSQTNYWDTPVGNTIYF
v_gene: TRBV7-3; d_gene: .; j_gene: TRBJ2-1; abundance: .; CDR3nt: TGTGCCAGCAGCCCCGGGGGTGGAGGTGGATACAATGGGCAGTTCTTC; CDR3aa: CASSPGGGGGYNGQFF
v_gene: TRBV3-1; d_gene: .; j_gene: TRBJ2-4; abundance: .; CDR3nt: TGTGCCAGCAGCCAACCTAGCTATAACATTCAGTACTTC; CDR3aa: CASSQPSYNIQYF
v_gene: TRBV7-9; d_gene: .; j_gene: TRBJ2-3; abundance: .; CDR3nt: TGTGCCAGCAGCCTCCCGGAGGGTATTGGCACAGATACGCAGTATTTT; CDR3aa: CASSLPEGIGTDTQYF
v_gene: TRBV20-1; d_gene: .; j_gene: TRBJ2-7; abundance: many; CDR3nt: TGCAGTGCGGTGGGGATTGGGGACTACGAGCAGTACTTC; CDR3aa: CSAVGIGDYEQYF
v_gene: TRBV11-2; d_gene: TRBD2; j_gene: TRBJ2-3; abundance: few; CDR3nt: TGTGCCAGCAGGGGGGTGGGCGGGGGTAGGGATACGCAGTATTTT; CDR3aa: CASRGVGGGRDTQYF
v_gene: TRBV7-9; d_gene: TRBD1; j_gene: TRBJ1-1; abundance: .; CDR3nt: TGTGCCAGCAGGGGGACAGGGGTGAACACTGAAGCTTCCTTC; CDR3aa: CASRGTGVNTEASF
v_gene: TRBV4-1; d_gene: .; j_gene: TRBJ2-1; abundance: .; CDR3nt: TGCGCCAGCAGCCAAGAGGTTGGGGGTGAGCAGTTCTTC; CDR3aa: CASSQEVGGEQFF
v_gene: TRBV4-1; d_gene: .; j_gene: TRBJ2-7; abundance: many; CDR3nt: TGCGCCAGCAGCCAAGCCGAGGGGGGGGTGATTCAGTACGAGCAGTACTTC; CDR3aa: CASSQAEGGVIQYEQYF
v_gene: TRBV28; d_gene: .; j_gene: TRBJ2-7; abundance: .; CDR3nt: TGTGCCAGCCAGGACGGGGACTCCTACGAGCAGTACTTC; CDR3aa: CASQDGDSYEQYF